The 22 T cell receptor beta chains listed next were all sequenced from one sample in a study of shared clonotypes between healthy human individuals. Profiling relied on immunoSEQ multiplex PCR, and the TCRdb table lists in-frame clones only, not all of them. The sample has about 1 million clones; around 74% are singletons. The sequenced material came from memory CD4+ T cells sorted from blood. Subset here: CD45RA-negative fraction. All receptors come from a man between 18 and 29 years old in good health.

The CDR3 DNA follows: TGTGCCAGCAGCCCCGTCGGGGGGGGATACAATGAGCAGTTCTTC. This sequence encodes CASSPVGGGYNEQFF. The V gene is TRBV7-2, the J gene TRBJ2-1; 8 nucleotides line up with TRBD2. The ends lost 5 bases at V and 4 bases at J; junction bases unmatched: 7. This CDR3 is 15 amino acids long. The germline CDR1 and CDR2 sequences are SGHTA and FQGNSA.

The gene calls are TRBV7-9 and TRBJ2-7; D not certain. With 2 bases removed from V and 5 bases from J, the gap between germline ends came to 13 bases. There are 14 residues in the CDR3. CDR1 is SEHNR, CDR2 FQNEAQ, per germline (reference sequence). CDR3 residues: CASSLSPPLNEQYF. Here the CDR3 DNA reads TGTGCCAGCAGCTTATCCCCACCGCTCAACGAGCAGTACTTC.

Notes on this clone: One base away lies a much larger clone, so this may be a sequencing read error. The rearrangement joins TRBV28 to TRBJ2-7; TRBD1 matches at 10 bases. The germline V gene encodes CDR1 MDHEN and CDR2 SYDVKM. CDR3 size: 14 residues. With V trimmed by 6 bases and J by 0 bases, 2 bases remained unmatched. This CDR3 reads CASSRTGGSYEQYF. CDR3 bases: TGTGCCAGCAGCCGGACAGGGGGCTCCTACGAGCAGTACTTC.

This clone was seen more than once but under ten times. Other nucleotide sequences in the sample specify the same CDR3. The chain uses TRBV10-3 and TRBJ2-3; TRBD1 matches 8 bases. CDR1 is ENHRY and CDR2 is SYGVKD in the germline V gene. The CDR3 has 13 residues. Trimming took 5 bases from V and 4 from J; bases not matched to a gene: 2. The CDR3 nucleotides are TGTGCCATCAGTTCAGGGGGCCCAGATACGCAGTATTTT. The encoded protein is CAISSGGPDTQYF.

To note about this clone: The same CDR3 is also encoded by other DNA sequences in this sample. This sequence joins TRBV4-1 and TRBJ1-3; 8 bases map to TRBD1. This CDR3 is built from 16 residues. Trimming at V came to 0 bases and at J to 3 bases, leaving 4 bases not matched to a gene. Germline CDR1 MGHRA, CDR2 YSYEKL. CDR3 nucleotides: TGCGCCAGCAGCCAAGAAGGACAGGGCTTTGGAAACACCATATATTTT. This sequence encodes CASSQEGQGFGNTIYF.

The CDR3 here is CASSPGTSDYNEQFF. In nucleotides, the CDR3 is TGTGCCAGCTCACCCGGGACTAGCGACTACAATGAGCAGTTCTTC. The rearrangement uses TRBV18 and TRBJ2-1; 10 nucleotides line up with TRBD2. The CDR3 length is 15 residues. Germline V gives CDR1 KGHSH, CDR2 LQKENI. Trimming took 3 bases from V and 3 from J; bases not matched to a gene: 2.

This clone appeared many times. This sequence joins TRBV5-1 and TRBJ1-1; 8 nucleotides align to TRBD1. Germline V lookup: CDR1 SGHRS, CDR2 YFSETQ. This CDR3 comprises 14 residues. V shed 7 bases and J 0 bases; nucleotides not matched to a gene: 5. For the CDR3, the DNA is TGCGCCAGCCGCTGGGACAGGTTGAACACTGAAGCTTTCTTT. Translation gives CASRWDRLNTEAFF.

As concerns this clone: This CDR3 is also generated by other DNA sequences in the sample. The CDR3 spells CASSVDGSSTDTQYF. CDR3 DNA sequence: TGTGCCAGCAGCGTAGACGGGTCCAGCACAGATACGCAGTATTTT. The rearrangement links TRBV9 to TRBJ2-3, with D uncertain. The CDR3 has 15 residues. The germline CDR1 and CDR2 sequences are SGDLS and YYNGEE. Trimming took 0 bases from V and 0 from J, leaving 8 bases between them.

J is TRBJ1-1 and V is TRBV19, with 11 bases identical to TRBD1. J lost 8 bases, V lost 6 bases, and 5 bases had no gene match. The CDR3 spans 13 residues. Looked up from germline, CDR1 is LNHDA and CDR2 is SQIVND (reference sequence). CDR3 bases: TGTGCCAGTAGCGGGACAGGGGGTCCCGAAGCTTTCTTT. Translation gives CASSGTGGPEAFF.

The chain is built from TRBV7-2 and TRBJ2-3, with 11 bases that match TRBD2. The CDR3 consists of 16 residues. From germline, CDR1 is SGHTA and CDR2 FQGNSA. Unmatched junction bases numbered 7, after V lost 6 bases and J lost 2 bases. This chain's CDR3 is CASSPGTSGNTDTQYF. The CDR3 DNA reads TGTGCCAGCAGTCCAGGGACTAGCGGTAACACAGATACGCAGTATTTT.

The chain is built from TRBV7-2 and TRBJ2-5, with 7 bases identical to TRBD1. This CDR3 spans 14 amino acids. With 5 bases clipped from V and 7 bases from J, the junction kept 10 bases outside the gene matches. CDR1 and CDR2 from the germline V gene are SGHTA and FQGNSA. The CDR3 coding sequence is TGTGCCAGCAGCCCCACGACAGGGCCCAGGACCCAGTACTTC. Translated: CASSPTTGPRTQYF.

J is TRBJ1-3 and V is TRBV5-1; TRBD1 is a possible D gene (6 bases). Trimming took 4 bases from V and 0 from J, leaving 14 bases between them. The CDR3 spans 16 residues. CDR1 and CDR2 (germline): SGHRS, YFSETQ. The CDR3 loop is CASSRRTVDSGNTIYF. For the CDR3, the DNA is TGCGCCAGCAGCCGGCGGACAGTCGACTCTGGAAACACCATATATTTT.

This clone showed up many times. Here the CDR3 reads CASSLERGPNGELFF. Here the CDR3 DNA reads TGCGCCAGCAGCCTAGAGCGGGGGCCAAACGGGGAGCTGTTTTTT. The gene calls are TRBV5-1 and TRBJ2-2; 8 bases align to TRBD2. The trim removed 4 bases at V and 7 bases at J, leaving 9 bases unmatched. Germline V gene lookup returns CDR1 SGHRS and CDR2 YFSETQ. CDR3 size: 15 residues.

The V call is TRBV6-1, the J call TRBJ2-7; D gene ambiguous. From germline, CDR1 is MNHNS and CDR2 SASEGT. This CDR3 is 14 amino acids long. Between the trimmed V and J ends, which lost 5 bases and 3 bases, there was a span of 14 bases. The CDR3 region has the DNA TGTGCCAGCAGTCTTCTTCGAGCCTTCTACGAGCAGTACTTC. Translated: CASSLLRAFYEQYF.

This chain connects TRBV6-1 to TRBJ2-3; possible D gene TRBD2, 6 bases. Trimming cost V 0 bases and J 5 bases, with 15 bases left between them. Germline V gives CDR1 MNHNS, CDR2 SASEGT. The CDR3 is made up of 16 amino acids. The CDR3 DNA reads TGTGCCAGCAGTGAAGCTTGGCGGGATAGGTTAGATACGCAGTATTTT. Protein: CASSEAWRDRLDTQYF.

This clone was detected only a few times. V usage is TRBV7-9 and J usage is TRBJ2-5; D gene uncertain. CDR3 size: 15 residues. V lost 4 bases, J lost 5 bases, and 17 bases lay in between. Germline CDR1 SEHNR, CDR2 FQNEAQ (reference sequence). CDR3 region: CASSYSGSMGETQYF. CDR3 DNA: TGTGCCAGCAGCTATTCCGGGTCCATGGGGGAGACCCAGTACTTC.

The CDR3 DNA reads TGTGCCAGTAGTACCGGGACCCCGGAGGCCCAGTACTTC. Protein: CASSTGTPEAQYF. V usage is TRBV19 and J usage is TRBJ2-5; the D gene could be TRBD1 or TRBD2 (5 bases each). This CDR3 spans 13 amino acids. Germline V gene lookup returns CDR1 LNHDA and CDR2 SQIVND (reference sequence). Trimming took off 4 bases at V and 9 bases at J, with 15 bases between the two ends.

CDR3 sequence (DNA): TGTGCCAGCAGCTTGGCCGGAGCGGGAGGCCACACCGGGGAGCTGTTTTTT. It encodes CASSLAGAGGHTGELFF. The chain couples TRBV5-4 to TRBJ2-2, with 9 bases aligning to TRBD2. This CDR3 is built from 17 residues. The germline gives CDR1 SGHNT, CDR2 YYREEE (reference sequence). V lost 0 bases to trimming and J lost 3 bases; unmatched junction nucleotides: 6.

The V call is TRBV6-5, the J call TRBJ2-4; D gene unclear. This CDR3 spans 13 amino acids. The V and J ends lost 6 bases and 9 bases respectively, with 15 bases between them. Germline V gives CDR1 MNHEY, CDR2 SVGAGI. CDR3 sequence reads: CASRSRGGVIQYF. Written as DNA, the CDR3 is TGTGCCAGCAGAAGTCGAGGCGGTGTCATTCAGTACTTC.

In its sample, this clone was seen once. This rearrangement joins TRBV6-5 to TRBJ2-2, with 8 bases that match TRBD2. The CDR3 has 15 amino acids. The trim removed 2 bases at V and 5 bases at J, leaving 4 bases unmatched. Per the germline V gene, CDR1 is MNHEY and CDR2 is SVGAGI. CDR3 sequence: CASSYSGSGTGELFF. The CDR3 DNA sequence: TGTGCCAGCAGTTACAGCGGGAGTGGGACCGGGGAGCTGTTTTTT.

The chain employs TRBV11-2 and TRBJ2-5; TRBD2 aligns across 11 bases. The J segment lost 5 bases and the V segment lost 4 bases, leaving 6 bases of the junction unmatched. Germline CDR1 is SGHAT and CDR2 is FQNNGV. CDR3 length: 15 residues. The CDR3 DNA is TGTGCCAGCAGCTACGGGACTAGCGGTCCTGAGACCCAGTACTTC. Protein product: CASSYGTSGPETQYF.

The chain uses TRBV6-5 and TRBJ1-2; 8 bases are a match to TRBD1. The CDR3 covers 13 residues. V lost 6 bases to trimming and J lost 5 bases; unmatched junction nucleotides: 5. Germline V gene lookup returns CDR1 MNHEY and CDR2 SVGAGI. CDR3 amino acids: CASSTTGGYGYTF. DNA for the CDR3: TGTGCCAGCAGCACAACAGGGGGTTATGGCTACACCTTC.